The clone carrying this T cell receptor (beta chain) has at least ten counts. The data derive from a study of T cells in Graves' hyperthyroidism and ophthalmopathy. Trimming took off 5 bases at V and 0 bases at J, with 11 bases between the two ends. From germline, CDR1 is SGHAT and CDR2 FQDESV (reference sequence). CDR3 length equals 15 residues. RNA transcripts yielded amplified TCR beta CDR3 regions. In the first-round RT-PCR of the TCR CDR3, the HTBI primer set was used. From the multiplex PCR reads, TCRdb called clonotypes with MiXCR, one entry per CDR3 protein. The profile shows 500,000 to 750,000 distinct CDR3 sequences, more than 15% of them singletons. Disease duration under 2 months; hyperthyroidism patients were aged 18 to 65.

V gene TRBV11-1 combines with J gene TRBJ2-1; D unresolved. This clonotype originated in a woman younger than 45 with Graves' hyperthyroidism. Sequenced material: blood. CDR3 DNA sequence: TGTGCCAGCAGCCTTAGCTTGGGCTCCTACAATGAGCAGTTCTTC. Its protein is CASSLSLGSYNEQFF.